This entry is about one T cell receptor beta chain. Sequencing was performed with immunoSEQ multiplex PCR; in TCRdb, only in-frame clones are kept and a portion is missing. This sample yields approximately 500,000 clones, of which almost 97% are seen a single time; about 0.057% belongs to the top ten. The record originates from a study of shared clonotypes between healthy human individuals. The sample comprised naive CD4+ T cells sorted from blood. The subset is: CD45RA+ positively selected. The TCR was taken from a woman aged 25 to 39 in good health.

CDR3: CSVEAGTTGNTIYF. DNA of the CDR3: TGCAGCGTTGAAGCCGGGACAACGGGAAACACCATATATTTT. The V gene is TRBV29-1, the J gene TRBJ1-3, with D possibly matching TRBD1 (6 bases). The V and J ends lost 1 base and 4 bases respectively, with 11 bases between them. The CDR3 covers 14 residues. CDR1 and CDR2 from the germline V gene are SQVTM and ANQGSEA.